This TCR beta chain was found in a study of blood T cells in healthy people across ages. The germline V gene encodes CDR1 SGHVS and CDR2 FNYEAQ. The V end lost 5 bases, the J end lost 0 bases, and 14 bases lay between the germline ends. There are 16 residues in the CDR3. A second PCR of roughly 7 to 11 cycles used a sample-barcoded 5' primer and a J-beta primer mix. TCRdb redid the calling of the 5' RACE reads with MiXCR, one entry per CDR3 protein. The table shows some 1.5 million distinct CDR3 sequences, with 28% occurring only once. The receptor was isolated from a woman in her 30s in good health. Sequencing input: blood. The chain carries TRBV7-6 and TRBJ1-3, with D unclear. This CDR3 is CASSPGRVGSGNTIYF. The CDR3 nucleotides are TGTGCCAGCAGCCCTGGACGGGTGGGCTCTGGAAACACCATATATTTT.